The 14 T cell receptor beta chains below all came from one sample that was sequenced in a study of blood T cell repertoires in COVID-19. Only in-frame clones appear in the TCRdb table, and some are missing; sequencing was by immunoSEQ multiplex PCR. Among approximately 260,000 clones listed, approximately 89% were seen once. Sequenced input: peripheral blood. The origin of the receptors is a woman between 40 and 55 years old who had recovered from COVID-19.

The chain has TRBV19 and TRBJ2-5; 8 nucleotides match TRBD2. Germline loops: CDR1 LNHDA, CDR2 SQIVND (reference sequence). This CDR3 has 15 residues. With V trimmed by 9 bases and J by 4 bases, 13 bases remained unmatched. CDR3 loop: CASPKEKSGRETQYF. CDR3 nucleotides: TGTGCCAGCCCAAAGGAGAAAAGCGGGAGAGAGACCCAGTACTTC. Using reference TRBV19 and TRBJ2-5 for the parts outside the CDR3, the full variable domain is DGGITQSPKYLFRKEGQNVTLSCEQNLNHDAMYWYRQDPGQGLRLIYYSQIVNDFQKGDIAEGYSVSREKKESFPLTVTSAQKNPTAFYLCASPKEKSGRETQYFGPGTRLLVL.

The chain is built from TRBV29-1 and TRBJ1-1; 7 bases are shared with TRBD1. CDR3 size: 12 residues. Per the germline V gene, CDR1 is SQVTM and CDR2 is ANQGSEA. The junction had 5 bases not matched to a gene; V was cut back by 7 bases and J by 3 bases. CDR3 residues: CSAPGTDTEAFF. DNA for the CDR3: TGCAGCGCACCCGGGACAGACACTGAAGCTTTCTTT.

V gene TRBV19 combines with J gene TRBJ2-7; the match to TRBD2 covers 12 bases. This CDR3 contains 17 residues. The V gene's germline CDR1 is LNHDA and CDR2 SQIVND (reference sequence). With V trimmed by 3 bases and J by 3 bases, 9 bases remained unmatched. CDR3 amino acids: CASSMFPLAGGSYEQYF. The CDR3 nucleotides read TGTGCCAGTAGTATGTTCCCACTAGCGGGGGGCAGCTACGAGCAGTACTTC.

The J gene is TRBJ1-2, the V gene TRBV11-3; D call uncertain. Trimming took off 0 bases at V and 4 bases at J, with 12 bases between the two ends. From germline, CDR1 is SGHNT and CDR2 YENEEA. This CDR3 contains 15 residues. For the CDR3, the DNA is TGTGCCAGCAGCTTAGAAGGTCTAGGATCCTATGGCTACACCTTC. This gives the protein CASSLEGLGSYGYTF.

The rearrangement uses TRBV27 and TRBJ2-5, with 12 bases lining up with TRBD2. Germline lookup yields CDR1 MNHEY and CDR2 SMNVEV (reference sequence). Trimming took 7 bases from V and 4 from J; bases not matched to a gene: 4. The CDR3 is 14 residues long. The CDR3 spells CASTSGRVGETQYF. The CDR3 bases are TGTGCCAGCACTAGCGGGAGGGTAGGAGAGACCCAGTACTTC.

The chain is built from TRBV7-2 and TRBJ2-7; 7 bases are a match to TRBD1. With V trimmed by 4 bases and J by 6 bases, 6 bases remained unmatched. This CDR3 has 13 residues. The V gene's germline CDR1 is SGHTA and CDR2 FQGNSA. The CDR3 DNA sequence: TGTGCCAGCAGCTCGGGACAGATGCGCGAGCAGTACTTC. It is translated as CASSSGQMREQYF.

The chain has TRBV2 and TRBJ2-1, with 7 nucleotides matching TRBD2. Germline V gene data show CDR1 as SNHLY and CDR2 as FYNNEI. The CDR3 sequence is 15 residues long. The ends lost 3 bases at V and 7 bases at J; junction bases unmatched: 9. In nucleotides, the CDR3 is TGTGCCAGCAGTGAGGGGGAGGGCCTGGGTAATGAGCAGTTCTTC. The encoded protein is CASSEGEGLGNEQFF.

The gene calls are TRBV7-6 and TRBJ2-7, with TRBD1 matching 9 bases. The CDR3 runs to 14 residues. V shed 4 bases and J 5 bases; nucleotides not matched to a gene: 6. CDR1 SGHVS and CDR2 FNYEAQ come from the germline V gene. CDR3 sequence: CASSYRDRVHEQYF. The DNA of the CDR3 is TGTGCCAGCAGCTACCGGGACAGGGTCCACGAGCAGTACTTC. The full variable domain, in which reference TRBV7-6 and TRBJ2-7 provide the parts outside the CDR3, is GAGVSQSPRYKVTKRGQDVALRCDPISGHVSLYWYRQALGQGPEFLTYFNYEAQQDKSGLPNDRFSAERPEGSISTLTIQRTEQRDSAMYRCASSYRDRVHEQYFGPGTRLTVT.

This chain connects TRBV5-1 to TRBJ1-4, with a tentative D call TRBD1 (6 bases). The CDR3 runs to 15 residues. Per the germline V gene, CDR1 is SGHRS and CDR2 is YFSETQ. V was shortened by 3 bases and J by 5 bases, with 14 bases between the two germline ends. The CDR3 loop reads CASSSGTHVNEKLFF. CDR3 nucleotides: TGCGCCAGCAGCTCGGGGACACACGTGAATGAAAAACTGTTTTTT.

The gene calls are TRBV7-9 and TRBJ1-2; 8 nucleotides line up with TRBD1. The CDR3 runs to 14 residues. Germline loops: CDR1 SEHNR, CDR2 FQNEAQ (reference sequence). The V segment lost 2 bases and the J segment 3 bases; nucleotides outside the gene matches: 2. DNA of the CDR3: TGTGCCAGCAGCTTACAGGGGGCCCACTATGGCTACACCTTC. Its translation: CASSLQGAHYGYTF. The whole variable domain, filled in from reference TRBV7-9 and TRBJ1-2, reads DTGVSQNPRHKITKRGQNVTFRCDPISEHNRLYWYRQTLGQGPEFLTYFQNEAQLEKSRLLSDRFSAERPKGSFSTLEIQRTEQGDSAMYLCASSLQGAHYGYTFGSGTRLTVV.

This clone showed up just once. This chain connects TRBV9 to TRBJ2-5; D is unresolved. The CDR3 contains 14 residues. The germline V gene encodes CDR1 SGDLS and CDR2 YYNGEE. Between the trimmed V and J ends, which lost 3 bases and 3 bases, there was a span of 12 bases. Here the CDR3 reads CASSALVPEETQYF. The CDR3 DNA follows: TGTGCCAGCAGCGCCCTTGTGCCGGAAGAGACCCAGTACTTC. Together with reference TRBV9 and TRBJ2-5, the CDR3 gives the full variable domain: DSGVTQTPKHLITATGQRVTLRCSPRSGDLSVYWYQQSLDQGLQFLIQYYNGEERAKGNILERFSAQQFPDLHSELNLSSLELGDSALYFCASSALVPEETQYFGPGTRLLVL.

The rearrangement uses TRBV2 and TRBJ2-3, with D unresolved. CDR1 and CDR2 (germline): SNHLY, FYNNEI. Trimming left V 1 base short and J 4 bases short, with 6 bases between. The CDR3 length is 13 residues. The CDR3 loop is CASSEVHSDTQYF. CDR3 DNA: TGTGCCAGCAGTGAAGTCCATTCAGATACGCAGTATTTT.

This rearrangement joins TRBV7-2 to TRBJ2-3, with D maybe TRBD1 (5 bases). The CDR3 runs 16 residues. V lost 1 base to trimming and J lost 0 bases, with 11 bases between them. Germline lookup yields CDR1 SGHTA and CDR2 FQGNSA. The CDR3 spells CASSLEGRASTDTQYF. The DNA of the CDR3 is TGTGCCAGCAGCTTAGAGGGCAGGGCTAGCACAGATACGCAGTATTTT.

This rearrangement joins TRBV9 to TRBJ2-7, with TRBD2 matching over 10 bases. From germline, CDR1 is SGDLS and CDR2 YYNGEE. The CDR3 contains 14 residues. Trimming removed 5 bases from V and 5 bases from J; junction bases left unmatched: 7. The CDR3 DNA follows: TGTGCCAGCAGGAATAGCGGGGGGAAGAACGAGCAGTACTTC. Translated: CASRNSGGKNEQYF.